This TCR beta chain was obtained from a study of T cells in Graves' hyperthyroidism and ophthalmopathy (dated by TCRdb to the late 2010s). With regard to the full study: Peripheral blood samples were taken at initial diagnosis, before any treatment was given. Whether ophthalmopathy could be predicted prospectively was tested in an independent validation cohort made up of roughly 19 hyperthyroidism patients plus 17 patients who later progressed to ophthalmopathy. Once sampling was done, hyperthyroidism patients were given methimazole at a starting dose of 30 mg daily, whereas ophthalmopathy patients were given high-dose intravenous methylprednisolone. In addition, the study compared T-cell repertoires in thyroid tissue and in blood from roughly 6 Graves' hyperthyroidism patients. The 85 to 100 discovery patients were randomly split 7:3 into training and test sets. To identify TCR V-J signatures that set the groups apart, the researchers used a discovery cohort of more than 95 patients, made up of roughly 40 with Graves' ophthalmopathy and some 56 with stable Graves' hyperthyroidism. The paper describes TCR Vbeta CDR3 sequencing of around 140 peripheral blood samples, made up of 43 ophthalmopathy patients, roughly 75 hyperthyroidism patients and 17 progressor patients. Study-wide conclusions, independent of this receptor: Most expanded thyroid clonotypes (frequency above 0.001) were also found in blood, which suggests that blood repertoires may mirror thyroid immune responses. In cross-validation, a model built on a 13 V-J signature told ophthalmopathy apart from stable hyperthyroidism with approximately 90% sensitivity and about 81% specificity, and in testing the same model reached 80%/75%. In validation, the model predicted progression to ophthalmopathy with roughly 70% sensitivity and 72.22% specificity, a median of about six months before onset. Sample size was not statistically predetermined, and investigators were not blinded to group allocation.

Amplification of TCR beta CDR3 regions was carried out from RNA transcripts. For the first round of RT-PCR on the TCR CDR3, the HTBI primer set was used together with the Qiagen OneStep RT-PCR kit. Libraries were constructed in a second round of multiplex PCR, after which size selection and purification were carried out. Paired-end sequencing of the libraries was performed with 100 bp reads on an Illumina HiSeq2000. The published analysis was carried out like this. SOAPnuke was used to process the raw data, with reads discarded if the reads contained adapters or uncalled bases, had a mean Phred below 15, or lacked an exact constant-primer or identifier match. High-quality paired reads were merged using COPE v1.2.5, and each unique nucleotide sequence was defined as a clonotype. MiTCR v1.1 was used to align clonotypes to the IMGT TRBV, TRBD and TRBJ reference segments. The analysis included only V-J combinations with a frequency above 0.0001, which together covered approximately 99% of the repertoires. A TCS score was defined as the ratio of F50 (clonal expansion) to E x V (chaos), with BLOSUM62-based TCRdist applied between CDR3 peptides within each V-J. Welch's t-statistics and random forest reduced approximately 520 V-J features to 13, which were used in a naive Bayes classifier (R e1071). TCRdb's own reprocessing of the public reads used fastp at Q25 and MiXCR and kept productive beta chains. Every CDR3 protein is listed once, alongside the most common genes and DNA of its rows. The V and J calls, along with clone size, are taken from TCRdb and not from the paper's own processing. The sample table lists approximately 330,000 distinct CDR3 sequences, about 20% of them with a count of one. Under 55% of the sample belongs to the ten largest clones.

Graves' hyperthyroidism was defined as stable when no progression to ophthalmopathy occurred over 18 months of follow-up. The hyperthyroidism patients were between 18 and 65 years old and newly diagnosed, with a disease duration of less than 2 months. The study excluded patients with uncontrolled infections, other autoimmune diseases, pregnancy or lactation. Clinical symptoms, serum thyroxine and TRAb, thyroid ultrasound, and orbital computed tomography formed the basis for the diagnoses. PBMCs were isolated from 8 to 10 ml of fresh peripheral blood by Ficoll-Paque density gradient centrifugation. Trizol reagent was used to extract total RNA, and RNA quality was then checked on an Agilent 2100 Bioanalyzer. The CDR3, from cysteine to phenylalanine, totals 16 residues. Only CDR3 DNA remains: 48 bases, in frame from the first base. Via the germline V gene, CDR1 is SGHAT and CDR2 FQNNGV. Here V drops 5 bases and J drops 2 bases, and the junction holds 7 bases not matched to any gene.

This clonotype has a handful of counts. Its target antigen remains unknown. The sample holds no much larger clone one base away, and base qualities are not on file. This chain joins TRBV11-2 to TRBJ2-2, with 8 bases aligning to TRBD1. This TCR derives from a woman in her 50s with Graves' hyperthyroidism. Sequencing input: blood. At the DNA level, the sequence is TGTGCCAGCAGCCAAACGACAGGGGTCAACACCGGGGAGCTGTTTTTT. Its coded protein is CASSQTTGVNTGELFF.